A selection of T cell receptor beta chains follows, all from one sample in a study of control samples from healthy donors and cancer patients. Using immunoSEQ multiplex PCR, the repertoire was profiled, and TCRdb retains in-frame clones only, with some absent. The sample carries 90,000 to 150,000 clones, roughly nine tenths recorded once. Sequencing input: blood. These receptors all come from a man aged 50-59 years in good health. CDR3s include the opening cysteine and the closing phenylalanine or tryptophan. D genes are given only for firm matches. Clone sizes are given selectively: once, few, many, or a class where the clone is expanded.

d_call,j_call,cdr3_length,clone_size,v_call,cdr3_nt,cdr3_aa
.,TRBJ1-5,14,.,TRBV19,TGTGCCAGTAGTATCAGGAGGGGCGGCCAGCCCCAGCATTTT,CASSIRRGGQPQHF
.,TRBJ1-2,15,.,TRBV5-1,TGCGCCAGCAGCTTATTTCAGAGCCAGGTCTATGGCTACACCTTC,CASSLFQSQVYGYTF
TRBD1,TRBJ2-7,15,once,TRBV10-3,TGTGCCATCACGAAGGGACAGGGACTCCTCTCTGAGCAGTACTTC,CAITKGQGLLSEQYF
.,TRBJ2-7,13,.,TRBV12-3/TRBV12-4,TGTGCCAGCAGGCAGGAGGTCCACGGCGAGCAGTACTTC,CASRQEVHGEQYF
TRBD1,TRBJ2-1,14,.,TRBV7-2,TGTGCCAGCAGCTTACTAGGACAGGGTTTCGTGCAGTTCTTC,CASSLLGQGFVQFF
.,TRBJ1-2,13,.,TRBV18,TGTGCCAGCTCACCGTCGACTACTAATGGCTACACCTTC,CASSPSTTNGYTF
TRBD1,TRBJ2-2,15,.,TRBV2,TGTGCCAGCCGGGACAGGGCAGTCAACACCGGGGAGCTGTTTTTT,CASRDRAVNTGELFF
TRBD1,TRBJ2-2,16,.,TRBV4-2,TGTGCCAGCAGCCCCCAGGGGGCCTTGAACACCGGGGAGCTGTTTTTT,CASSPQGALNTGELFF
TRBD1,TRBJ2-1,16,.,TRBV5-1,TGCGCCAGCAGCTTAAGCTACAGGGGGCGCAAAAATGAGCAGTTCTTC,CASSLSYRGRKNEQFF
TRBD1,TRBJ1-2,14,.,TRBV2,TGTGCCAGCAGCGCCGTTCGACAGGGGCCCTTGTACACCTTC,CASSAVRQGPLYTF
.,TRBJ2-5,12,.,TRBV10-3,TGTGCCATCAGTGAAAGGGGAGAGACCCAGTACTTC,CAISERGETQYF
.,TRBJ2-5,15,once,TRBV5-1,TGCGCCAGCAGACTTTTAGGACAATACCAAGAGACCCAGTACTTC,CASRLLGQYQETQYF
.,TRBJ2-2,15,once,TRBV6-2/TRBV6-3,TGTGCCAGCAGTTACGGGACTCCGAACACCGGGGAGCTGTTTTTT,CASSYGTPNTGELFF
.,TRBJ1-1,12,.,TRBV27,TGTGCCAGCAGTGCCTCAAACACTGAAGCTTTCTTT,CASSASNTEAFF
.,TRBJ1-2,14,.,TRBV27,TGTGCCAGCAGTTTAAGGGTCGGAGGCGTTGACTACACCTTC,CASSLRVGGVDYTF
.,TRBJ1-5,15,.,TRBV19,TGTGCCAGTAGTATAATAGGAGGGACGGGTCAGCCCCAGCATTTT,CASSIIGGTGQPQHF
.,TRBJ1-1,13,.,TRBV5-5,TGTGCCAGCAGCTTACAGGGGAACACTGAAGCTTTCTTT,CASSLQGNTEAFF
TRBD1,TRBJ2-2,17,.,TRBV7-8,TGTGCCAGCAGCGTAGGGGACAGGGCAAGAGTGACCGGGGAGCTGTTTTTT,CASSVGDRARVTGELFF
.,TRBJ1-6,15,.,TRBV9,TGTGCCAGCAGCGTAACCGGGACACAAGATTCACCCCTCCACTTT,CASSVTGTQDSPLHF
.,TRBJ2-7,14,few,TRBV7-7,TGTGCCAGCAGCTCCCCGGGACTTTCCTACGAGCAGTACTTC,CASSSPGLSYEQYF
.,TRBJ1-2,15,.,TRBV27,TGTGCCAGCAGTTTATCGATAGGAGTAACCTATGGCTACACCTTC,CASSLSIGVTYGYTF
.,TRBJ2-7,15,.,TRBV3-1/TRBV3-2,TGTGCCAGCAGCCTCCAGGGTGGCCCTTTCTACGAGCAGTACTTC,CASSLQGGPFYEQYF
.,TRBJ1-4,11,few,TRBV20-1,TGCAAAGTAGGGGCCGGAACTCAACTGTTTTTT,CKVGAGTQLFF
.,TRBJ1-2,16,.,TRBV28,TGTGCCAGCAGTTCCCTGGGGGGGGGAACTAACTATGGCTACACCTTC,CASSSLGGGTNYGYTF
.,TRBJ1-1,16,.,TRBV23-1,TGCGCCAGCAGTCAATCGGACAAACAGGGCAACACTGAAGCTTTCTTT,CASSQSDKQGNTEAFF
.,TRBJ1-1,12,few,TRBV19,TGTGCCAGTAGAAAAACAGGGCCTGAAGCTTTCTTT,CASRKTGPEAFF
.,TRBJ1-2,13,.,TRBV2,TGTGCCAGCAGTGAAACCAGAAACTATGGCTACACCTTC,CASSETRNYGYTF
.,TRBJ2-5,16,.,TRBV27,TGTGCCAGCAGTTCGCGGGACTCGGGCCTCCAAGAGACCCAGTACTTC,CASSSRDSGLQETQYF
.,TRBJ1-1,14,.,TRBV5-1,TGCGCCAGCAGCTTGACGACTTCGAACACTGAAGCTTTCTTT,CASSLTTSNTEAFF
.,TRBJ1-4,15,.,TRBV19,TGTGCCAGTAGCCAGGGACCGCTACTTAATGAAAAACTGTTTTTT,CASSQGPLLNEKLFF
TRBD2,TRBJ2-5,16,.,TRBV11-3,TGTGCCAGCAGCGGAGGGACTAGCGGGGGTAGAGAGACCCAGTACTTC,CASSGGTSGGRETQYF
.,TRBJ1-1,14,.,TRBV7-9,TGTGCCAGCAGCTTAGTGGGGGGCAACACTGAAGCTTTCTTT,CASSLVGGNTEAFF
.,TRBJ1-2,13,.,TRBV5-1,TGCGCCAGCAGCTTCGGACAAGGCCATGGCTACACCTTC,CASSFGQGHGYTF
TRBD1,TRBJ1-2,14,.,TRBV6-5,TGTGCCAGCAGTCGGACAGGGCCGCACTATGGCTACACCTTC,CASSRTGPHYGYTF
TRBD1,TRBJ2-7,14,few,TRBV6-1,TGTGCCAGCAGTGAGGGACAGGGCATCTACGAGCAGTACTTC,CASSEGQGIYEQYF
TRBD1,TRBJ1-4,14,.,TRBV5-8,TGTGCCAGCAGCTTGGAGACAGGGAACGAAAAACTGTTTTTT,CASSLETGNEKLFF
TRBD2,TRBJ2-5,14,.,TRBV3-1/TRBV3-2,TGTGCCAGCTGGCAAGGACTAGCCCGAGAGACCCAGTACTTC,CASWQGLARETQYF
.,TRBJ1-3,14,.,TRBV3-1/TRBV3-2,TGTGCCAGCAGCCAAAGGGTGAGGGGAAACACCATATATTTT,CASSQRVRGNTIYF
TRBD1,TRBJ1-1,17,.,TRBV4-1,TGCGCCAGCAGCCAAGCAGCGGGCAGGGGGCGAGAAACTGAAGCTTTCTTT,CASSQAAGRGRETEAFF
TRBD1,TRBJ1-2,15,.,TRBV3-1/TRBV3-2,TGTGCCAGCAGCAAAGAAGCCGGGACAGCCGGTGGCTACACCTTC,CASSKEAGTAGGYTF
.,TRBJ2-5,17,.,TRBV10-3,TGTGCCATCAGTGAGCAGGCTTTCGGGACACCTCAAGAGACCCAGTACTTC,CAISEQAFGTPQETQYF
.,TRBJ1-1,14,.,TRBV2,TGTGCCAGCAGTACAAGGGGGGGGTCCACTGAAGCTTTCTTT,CASSTRGGSTEAFF
TRBD1,TRBJ2-3,15,.,TRBV5-8,TGTGCCAGTCAGGGGACAGGGGAGGGGACAGATACGCAGTATTTT,CASQGTGEGTDTQYF
TRBD1,TRBJ1-1,14,.,TRBV5-6,TGTGCCAGCAGCCTCGGACAGGGGACCACTGAAGCTTTCTTT,CASSLGQGTTEAFF
TRBD1,TRBJ2-7,15,.,TRBV5-1,TGCGCCAGCAGCTTGACCGACAGGGGTGACTACGAGCAGTACTTC,CASSLTDRGDYEQYF
.,TRBJ2-7,12,.,TRBV2,TGTGCCAGCAGGAAGGGGCTCGACGAGCAGTACTTC,CASRKGLDEQYF
TRBD1,TRBJ2-7,13,.,TRBV29-1,TGCAGCGTTGAAGGGACAGGGGCCTACGAGCAGTACTTC,CSVEGTGAYEQYF
.,TRBJ1-2,13,few,TRBV7-8,TGTGCCAGCAGCTTAGGGCACCTCTATGGCTACACCTTC,CASSLGHLYGYTF
TRBD2,TRBJ2-2,16,.,TRBV7-6,TGTGCCAGCAGCAGACGGACTAGCGGGGCCACCGGGGAGCTGTTTTTT,CASSRRTSGATGELFF
.,TRBJ1-5,14,.,TRBV3-1/TRBV3-2,TGTGCCAGCAGCCCAAAATCCTTTTGGCAGCCCCAGCATTTT,CASSPKSFWQPQHF
.,TRBJ1-2,16,.,TRBV7-8,TGTGCCAGCAGCTCCCGCGGGGCAGGGAGGCGGTATGGCTACACCTTC,CASSSRGAGRRYGYTF
.,TRBJ1-1,14,.,TRBV5-1,TGCGCCAGCAGCTCGGACACACAGAACACTGAAGCTTTCTTT,CASSSDTQNTEAFF
.,TRBJ2-1,13,.,TRBV27,TGTGCCAGTTGCACCACCTCCTACAATGAGCAGTTCTTC,CASCTTSYNEQFF
.,TRBJ2-4,13,.,TRBV5-1,TGCGCCAGCAGCTTGGGACCCAAAAACATTCAGTACTTC,CASSLGPKNIQYF
TRBD1,TRBJ1-2,16,.,TRBV7-2,TGTGCCACCAATTTCAAGGGGGGGACAGGGGGCCATGGCTACACCTTC,CATNFKGGTGGHGYTF
.,TRBJ1-1,14,.,TRBV2,TGTGCCAGCAGTAGGGGGGGGCGGAACACTGAAGCTTTCTTT,CASSRGGRNTEAFF
.,TRBJ1-1,14,.,TRBV18,TGTGCCAGCTCACCAGGGGGGGGTTGGACTGAAGCTTTCTTT,CASSPGGGWTEAFF
TRBD1,TRBJ1-4,14,.,TRBV29-1,TGCAGCGCGCGACAGGGTACCACTAATGAAAAACTGTTTTTT,CSARQGTTNEKLFF
.,TRBJ1-1,14,.,TRBV9,TGTGCCAGCAGCCCATGGGACCGGCACACTGAAGCTTTCTTT,CASSPWDRHTEAFF